The T cell receptor beta chain under discussion was sequenced for a study of vaccination and CD4 T cells after COVID-19. The wider study: According to the study, participants were given two doses of BNT162b2 or mRNA-1273 vaccine. Control cultures were supplied with a CEFX pool, an HIV-1 Nef pool, or no peptide at all.

With the Oncomine TCR Beta short-read assay, DNA from cultured CD4+ T cells was sequenced. Researchers extracted genomic DNA from CD4+ T cells that had been cultured. TCRdb processed the PCR reads anew with MiXCR; each CDR3 protein has one entry. This sample has about 22,000 distinct CDR3 sequences, with 30% to 35% found just once. Trimming stripped 1 base from V and 7 bases from J, with 11 bases between. The germline CDR1 and CDR2 sequences are LNHNV and YYDKDF (reference sequence). The CDR3 loop spans 14 amino acids. On this clonotype: Its cognate antigen is unknown.

Treatment defined: approximately nine-day PBMC culture with coronavirus spike peptide pools or control peptides (ViraFEST assay). The V and J genes are TRBV15 and TRBJ1-5; D is ambiguous. Sequencing used cultured CD4+ T cells from blood. The clonotype was recovered from a human donor with COVID-19. CDR3 coding DNA: TGTGCCACCAGCAGAGGGTTAGGAGGGCAGCCCCAGCATTTT. Its protein is CATSRGLGGQPQHF.